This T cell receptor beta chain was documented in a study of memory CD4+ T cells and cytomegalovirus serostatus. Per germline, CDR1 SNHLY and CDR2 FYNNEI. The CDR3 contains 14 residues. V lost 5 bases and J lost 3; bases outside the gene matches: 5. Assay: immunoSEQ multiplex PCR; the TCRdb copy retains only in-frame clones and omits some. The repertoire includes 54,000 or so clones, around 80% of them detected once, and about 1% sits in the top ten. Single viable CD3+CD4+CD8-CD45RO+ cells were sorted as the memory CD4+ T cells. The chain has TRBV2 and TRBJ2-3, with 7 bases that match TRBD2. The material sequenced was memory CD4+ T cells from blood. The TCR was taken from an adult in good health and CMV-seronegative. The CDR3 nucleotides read TGTGCCAGCAGTCCGGGAGCGGGGACAGATACGCAGTATTTT. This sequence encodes CASSPGAGTDTQYF.